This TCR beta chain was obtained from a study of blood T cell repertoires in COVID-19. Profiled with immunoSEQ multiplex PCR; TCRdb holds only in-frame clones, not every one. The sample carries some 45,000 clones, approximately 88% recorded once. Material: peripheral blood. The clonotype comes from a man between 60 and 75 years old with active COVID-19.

CDR3 region: CASSLEGRSGVQYF. Written as DNA, the CDR3 is TGTGCCAGCAGCTTAGAGGGACGTAGCGGGGTCCAGTACTTC. This sequence joins TRBV7-2 and TRBJ2-7; TRBD2 aligns across 8 bases. V dropped 1 base and J dropped 10; count of bases not matched to a gene: 9. CDR3 size: 14 residues. The germline CDR1 and CDR2 sequences are SGHTA and FQGNSA.